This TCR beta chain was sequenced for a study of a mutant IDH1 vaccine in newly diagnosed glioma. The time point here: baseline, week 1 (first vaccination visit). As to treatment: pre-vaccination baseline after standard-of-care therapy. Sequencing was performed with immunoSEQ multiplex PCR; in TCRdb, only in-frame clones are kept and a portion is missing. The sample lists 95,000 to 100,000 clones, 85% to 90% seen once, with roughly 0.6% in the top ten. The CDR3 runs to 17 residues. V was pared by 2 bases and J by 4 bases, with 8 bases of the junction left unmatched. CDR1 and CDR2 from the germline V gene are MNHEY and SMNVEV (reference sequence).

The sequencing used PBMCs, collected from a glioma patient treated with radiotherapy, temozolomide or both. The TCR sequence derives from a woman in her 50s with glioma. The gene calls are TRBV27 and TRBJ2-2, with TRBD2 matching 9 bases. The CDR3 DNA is TGTGCCAGCAGTTTAAATAGCGGGAGTCGTGGCACCGGGGAGCTGTTTTTT. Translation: CASSLNSGSRGTGELFF.